This TCR beta chain is drawn from a study of T cells in Graves' hyperthyroidism and ophthalmopathy. This clonotype was seen many times. The CDR3 spans 17 residues. Germline V gene data show CDR1 as SGHTA and CDR2 as FQGTGA. V shed 2 bases and J 5 bases; nucleotides not matched to a gene: 9. Researchers took RNA transcripts and amplified the TCR beta CDR3 regions from them. TCR CDR3 underwent first-round RT-PCR with the HTBI primer set. From the multiplex PCR reads, TCRdb called clonotypes with MiXCR, one entry per CDR3 protein. The sample contains around 300,000 distinct CDR3 sequences, around 22% of which appear only once.

This TCR was recovered from a man aged 25 to 40 with Graves' ophthalmopathy. The specimen was blood. The chain couples TRBV7-3 to TRBJ2-1; 10 nucleotides agree with TRBD2. CDR3 region: CASSLEGWTSGDNEQFF. The CDR3 coding sequence is TGTGCCAGCAGCTTAGAAGGCTGGACTAGCGGAGACAATGAGCAGTTCTTC.